This T cell receptor beta chain was obtained from a study of T cells after posttransplantation cyclophosphamide. Overall study findings and caveats: Recipient CMV seropositivity and CMV reactivation strongly tracked TRB clonality. Donor CD8+ memory clones often dominated recipient blood repertoires at later times. Skin or GI-infiltrating T cells shared few TRB sequences with blood.

Treatment was busulfan-fludarabine conditioning, a marrow graft, and cyclophosphamide on days +3 and +4. TCRdb keeps only in-frame clones here, not all; method: immunoSEQ multiplex PCR. This sample yields around 2,900 clones, of which roughly 64% are seen a single time; under 15% belongs to the top ten. About this clone: Its antigen is undetermined.

The sample consisted of PBMCs, taken 30 days after allogeneic stem cell transplant with posttransplant cyclophosphamide. The sequence derives from a male patient between 60 and 69 years old who received an allogeneic stem cell transplant from a related donor and was CMV-positive. Some T cells may trace back to the graft donor.

The CDR3 sequence is CASSGTGTTFSYNEQFF. The CDR3 DNA reads TGCGCCAGCAGCGGGACCGGGACTACCTTTTCCTACAATGAGCAGTTCTTC. The gene calls are TRBV10-1 and TRBJ2-1, with 7 bases that match TRBD2. J gave up 1 base and V 6 bases, and 12 bases lay outside the gene matches. Germline CDR1 and CDR2: WNHNN and SYGVQD (reference sequence). The CDR3 has 17 residues.